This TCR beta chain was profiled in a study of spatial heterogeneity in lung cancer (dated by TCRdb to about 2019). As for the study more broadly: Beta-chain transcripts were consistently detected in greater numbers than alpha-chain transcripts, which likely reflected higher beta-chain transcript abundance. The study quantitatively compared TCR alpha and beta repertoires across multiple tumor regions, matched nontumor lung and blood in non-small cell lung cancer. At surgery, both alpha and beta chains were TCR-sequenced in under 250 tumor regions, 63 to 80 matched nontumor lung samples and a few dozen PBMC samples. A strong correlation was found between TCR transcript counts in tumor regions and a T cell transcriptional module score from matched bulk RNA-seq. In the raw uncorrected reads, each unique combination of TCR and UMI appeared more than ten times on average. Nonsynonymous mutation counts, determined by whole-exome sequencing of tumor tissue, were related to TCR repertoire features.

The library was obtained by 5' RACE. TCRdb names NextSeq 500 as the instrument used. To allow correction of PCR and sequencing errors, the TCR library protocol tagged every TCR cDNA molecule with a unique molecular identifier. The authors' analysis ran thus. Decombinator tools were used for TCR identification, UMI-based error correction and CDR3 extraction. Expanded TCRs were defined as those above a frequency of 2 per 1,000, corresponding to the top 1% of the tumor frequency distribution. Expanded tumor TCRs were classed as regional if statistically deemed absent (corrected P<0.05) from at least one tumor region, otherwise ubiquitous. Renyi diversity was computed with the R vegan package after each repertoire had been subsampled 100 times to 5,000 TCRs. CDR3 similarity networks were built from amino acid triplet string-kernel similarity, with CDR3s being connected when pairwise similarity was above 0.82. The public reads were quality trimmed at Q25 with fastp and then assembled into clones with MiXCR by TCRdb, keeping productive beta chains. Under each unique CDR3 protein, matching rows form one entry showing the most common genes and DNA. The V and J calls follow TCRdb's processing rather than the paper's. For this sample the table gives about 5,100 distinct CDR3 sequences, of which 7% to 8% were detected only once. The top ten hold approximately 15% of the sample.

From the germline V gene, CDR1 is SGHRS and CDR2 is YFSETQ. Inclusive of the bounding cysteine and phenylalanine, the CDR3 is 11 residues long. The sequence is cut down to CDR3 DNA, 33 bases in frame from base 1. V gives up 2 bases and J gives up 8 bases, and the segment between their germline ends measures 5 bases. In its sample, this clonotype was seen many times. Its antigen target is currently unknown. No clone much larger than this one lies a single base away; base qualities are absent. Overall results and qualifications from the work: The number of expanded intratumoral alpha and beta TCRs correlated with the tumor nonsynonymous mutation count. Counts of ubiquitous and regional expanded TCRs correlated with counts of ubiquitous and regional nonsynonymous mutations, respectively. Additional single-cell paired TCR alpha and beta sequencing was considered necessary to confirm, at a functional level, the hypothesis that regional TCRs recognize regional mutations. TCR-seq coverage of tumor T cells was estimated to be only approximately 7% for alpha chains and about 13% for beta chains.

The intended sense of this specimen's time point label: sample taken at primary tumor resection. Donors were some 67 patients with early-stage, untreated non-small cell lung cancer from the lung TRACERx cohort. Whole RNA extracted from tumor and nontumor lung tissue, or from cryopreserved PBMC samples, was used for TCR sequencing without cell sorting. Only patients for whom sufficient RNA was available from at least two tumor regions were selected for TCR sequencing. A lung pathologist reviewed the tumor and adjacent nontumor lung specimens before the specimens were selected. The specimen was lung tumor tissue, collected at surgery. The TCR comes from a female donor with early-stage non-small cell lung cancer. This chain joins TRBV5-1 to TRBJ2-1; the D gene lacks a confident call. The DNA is TGCGCCAGCAGCTTCTCATATGAGCAGTTCTTC. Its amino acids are CASSFSYEQFF.